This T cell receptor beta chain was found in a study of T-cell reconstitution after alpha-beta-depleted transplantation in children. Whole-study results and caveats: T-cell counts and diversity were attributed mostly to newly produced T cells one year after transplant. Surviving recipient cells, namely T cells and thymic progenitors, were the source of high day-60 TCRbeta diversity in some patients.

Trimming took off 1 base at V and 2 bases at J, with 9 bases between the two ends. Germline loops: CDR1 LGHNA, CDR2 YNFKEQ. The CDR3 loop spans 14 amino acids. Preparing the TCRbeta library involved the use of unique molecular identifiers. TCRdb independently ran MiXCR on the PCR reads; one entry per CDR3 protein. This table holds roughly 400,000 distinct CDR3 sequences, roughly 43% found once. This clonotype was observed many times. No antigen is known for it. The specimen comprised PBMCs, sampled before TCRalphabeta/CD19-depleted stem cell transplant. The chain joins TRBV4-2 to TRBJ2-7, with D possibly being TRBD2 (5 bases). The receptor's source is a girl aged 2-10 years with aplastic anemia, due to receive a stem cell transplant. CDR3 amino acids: CASSQAAEPYEQYF. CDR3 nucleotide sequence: TGTGCCAGCAGCCAAGCAGCGGAGCCCTACGAGCAGTACTTC.